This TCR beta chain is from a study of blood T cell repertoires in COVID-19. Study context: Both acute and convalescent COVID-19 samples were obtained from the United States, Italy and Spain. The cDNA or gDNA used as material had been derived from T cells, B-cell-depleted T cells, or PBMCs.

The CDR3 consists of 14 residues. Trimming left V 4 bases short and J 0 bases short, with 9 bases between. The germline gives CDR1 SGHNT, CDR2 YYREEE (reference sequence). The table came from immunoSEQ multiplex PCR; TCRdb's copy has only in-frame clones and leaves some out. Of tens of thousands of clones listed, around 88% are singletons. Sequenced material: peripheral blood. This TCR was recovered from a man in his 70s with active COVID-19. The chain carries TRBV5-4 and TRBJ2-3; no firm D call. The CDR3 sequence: CASSRERSTDTQYF. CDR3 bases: TGTGCCAGCAGCCGCGAGAGAAGCACAGATACGCAGTATTTT.